This T cell receptor (beta chain) was recovered during a study of blood T cell repertoires in COVID-19 (dated by TCRdb to 2018 to 2021). Some background on the complete study: Samples from collaborators originated in the United States, Italy and Spain and spanned both the acute and convalescent phases of COVID-19. Samples were obtained from the ongoing ImmuneRACE study (first 160 participants) and from over a thousand subjects provided by 6 global collaborators. A de-identified subject ID, COVID-19 status, age in years and sex were almost always included in the sample metadata. Where HLA class I and class II types were available, the types were taken from metadata supplied by the sample provider, not from assay-based typing. The repertoires were released in a freely available public database meant as a resource for research on the immune response to SARS-CoV-2. The material from the prospective study consisted of cDNA or gDNA derived from T cells, B-cell-depleted T cells, or PBMCs. The dataset comprised deeply sampled blood TCRbeta repertoires from subjects exposed to, actively infected with, or recovered from COVID-19.

As regards this clone: There is no known antigen for this receptor. The sample holds no much larger clone one base away, and base qualities are not on file.

The CDR3 goes from the cysteine to the phenylalanine over 15 residues. The only DNA kept is the CDR3, 45 bases in frame from the first base. Via the germline V gene, CDR1 is MDHEN and CDR2 SYDVKM. V is cut back by 5 bases and J by 3 bases, with 7 bases in the junction unmatched. TCRbeta CDR3 regions were amplified from genomic DNA by means of the immunoSEQ Assay, a bias-controlled multiplex PCR. Concerning the study's data processing: Nucleated cell counts per sample were estimated from amplification of reference gene primers within the assay. To quantify the absolute abundance of each unique TCRbeta CDR3 rearrangement, sequence reads were collapsed and filtered. For each sample, productive Simpson clonality was calculated as the square root of Simpson's diversity index over productive rearrangements. TCRdb mirrors the immuneACCESS table, restricted to in-frame sequences. Some clones are absent from its copies; in checked studies, under half trace to an unresolved V gene, and the reason for the others is unknown. From that table come the V and J calls and clone size; the DNA was used to work out D and trimming. The table for this sample lists roughly 53,000 clones; more than 85% of them were counted only once. About 5% of the sample comes from the top ten.

Paper-wide results and their limitations: The amount of clinical and demographic metadata varied by source and participant and was provided uncurated.

Collaborating institutions collected whole blood in K2EDTA tubes following their own protocols. For TCRbeta analysis, collaborators shipped samples in one of three forms: frozen whole blood, isolated PBMCs, or DNA extracted from either of those sample types. The sequence links TRBV28 to TRBJ2-7, with 10 bases in between that match TRBD2. The sample consisted of peripheral blood. The clonotype originates from a man between 40 and 49 years old with active COVID-19. The CDR3 here reads CASSKLAGKIYEQYF. The sequenced DNA is TGTGCCAGCAGTAAACTAGCGGGAAAGATCTACGAGCAGTACTTC.